This TCR beta chain is from a study of T cell responses to AZD1222 COVID-19 vaccine. Study-wide points: Compared with day 0, the breadth and depth of the Spike-specific TCR repertoire rose significantly after two doses of AZD1222.

The repertoire was sequenced with immunoSEQ multiplex PCR; TCRdb's copy has only in-frame clones and lacks some. The data show 250,000 to 300,000 clones, 90% to 95% seen once. Timing groups of about 4 and about 12 weeks for second doses were pooled. Comment on this clone: Its specificity is unknown.

The germline V gene encodes CDR1 MDHEN and CDR2 SYDVKM. The CDR3 spans 11 residues. V was pared by 8 bases and J by 5 bases, with 10 bases between. The chain couples TRBV28 to TRBJ2-7; D not resolved. The origin of this receptor is an adult who received the AZD1222 COVID-19 vaccine. The sample in question was peripheral blood, obtained 28 days after the second AZD1222 dose. CDR3 residues: CASSILDEQYF. As DNA, the CDR3 is TGTGCCAGCTCCATACTGGACGAGCAGTACTTC.